Each of the 30 T cell receptor beta chains below was sequenced from the same sample in a study of T cells after posttransplantation cyclophosphamide. TCRdb's copy holds only in-frame clones and misses some; the assay was immunoSEQ multiplex PCR. This sample includes tens of thousands of clones with no singletons; its ten biggest clones take up less than 2%. Treatment was busulfan-fludarabine conditioning, a marrow graft, and cyclophosphamide on days +3 and +4. The source was PBMCs, collected after allogeneic stem cell transplant with posttransplant cyclophosphamide. The source of these receptors is a male patient in his late teens or twenties who received an allogeneic stem cell transplant from a related donor, was CMV-positive, and had no GVHD. Some of the T cells may derive from the graft donor.

As to this clone: Its ends do not fully match the called genes, so a read error is possible. The chain employs TRBV30 and TRBJ2-1; no definite D call. Germline CDR1 and CDR2: GTSNPN and SVGIG (reference sequence). This CDR3 is built from 12 residues. In DNA form, the CDR3 reads TGTGCCTGGAGCTCCAACTACAATGAGCAGCTCTTC. As protein: CAWSSNYNEQLF.

Many counts were recorded for this clone. The V call is TRBV4-2, the J call TRBJ1-2, with D perhaps matching TRBD1 (6 bases). V dropped 3 bases and J dropped 4 bases, with 18 bases sitting between them. The CDR3 spans 16 residues. The germline gives CDR1 LGHNA, CDR2 YNFKEQ. The CDR3 bases are TGTGCCAGCAGCCATCTGGACAGTCCCCCCATCTATGGCTACACCTTC. It specifies CASSHLDSPPIYGYTF.

This clone was detected ten times or more. The chain employs TRBV7-7 and TRBJ2-1, with TRBD2 matching 11 bases. The CDR3 covers 15 residues. Germline CDR1 is SSHAT and CDR2 is FNYEAQ (reference sequence). After removal of 5 bases from V and 3 bases from J, the junction contained 3 bases not matched to a gene. The CDR3: CASSKLAGVYNEQFF. As DNA, the CDR3 is TGTGCCAGCAGCAAACTAGCGGGAGTCTACAATGAGCAGTTCTTC.

In this sample, this clone turned up many times. This CDR3 reads CASSESSGGLSEQYF. CDR3 nucleotide sequence: TGTGCCAGCAGCGAGTCCTCCGGGGGGTTGAGCGAGCAGTACTTC. The V gene is TRBV9, the J gene TRBJ2-7; 7 bases fit TRBD2. The J segment lost 6 bases and the V segment lost 3 bases, leaving 12 bases of the junction unmatched. CDR3 length: 15 residues. Germline V gene sequence: CDR1 SGDLS, CDR2 YYNGEE.

This clone was seen many times. This chain uses TRBV29-1 with TRBJ2-3, with 13 bases aligning to TRBD2. This CDR3 is built from 14 residues. The junction had 3 bases not matched to a gene; V was cut back by 7 bases and J by 2 bases. Germline V CDR1 and CDR2: SQVTM, ANQGSEA. The DNA for the CDR3 is TGCAGCGGGGGACTAGCGGGAAACACAGATACGCAGTATTTT. This sequence encodes CSGGLAGNTDTQYF.

This clone was detected many times. The rearrangement uses TRBV28 and TRBJ2-2; D is possibly TRBD1 (6 bases). Trimming cost V 4 bases and J 0 bases, with 9 bases left between them. The CDR3 consists of 15 residues. The germline V gene has CDR1 MDHEN and CDR2 SYDVKM. The chain's CDR3 is CASSSGTPNTGELFF. The CDR3 coding sequence is TGTGCCAGCAGTTCAGGGACACCGAACACCGGGGAGCTGTTTTTT.

This clone showed up many times. The chain uses TRBV21-1 and TRBJ1-4; no DNA check was done on the table's D call, TRBD1. TRBV21-1 is a pseudogene locus. This CDR3 is built from 18 residues. Here the CDR3 DNA reads TGTGCCAGCAGCAAAAAACGCTCAGATTTCAGGGGACGTGAAAAACTGTTTTTT. The encoded protein is CASSKKRSDFRGREKLFF.

V gene TRBV28 combines with J gene TRBJ2-5; no definite D call. TRBJ2-7 explains the end of the DNA better; the J call may be wrong. The CDR3 length is 11 residues. Germline V gene sequence: CDR1 MDHEN, CDR2 SYDVKM. CDR3 DNA sequence: TGTGCCAGCGGTTACTCCTACGAGCAGTACTTC. Encoded protein: CASGYSYEQYF.

This clone showed up many times. The V and J genes are TRBV4-3 and TRBJ1-4; 7 positions agree with TRBD1. The CDR3 length is 16 residues. The ends lost 0 bases at V and 5 bases at J; junction bases unmatched: 6. Germline loops: CDR1 LGHNA, CDR2 YSLEER. The CDR3 protein is CASSQDATGRNEKLFF. CDR3 nucleotides: TGCGCCAGCAGCCAAGATGCGACAGGGAGGAATGAAAAACTGTTTTTT.

This clone was seen at least ten times. In DNA, the CDR3 is TGTGCCAGCTCACCTGCAGGGGGGAATCACGAGCAGTACTTC. This translates into CASSPAGGNHEQYF. The rearrangement joins TRBV18 to TRBJ2-7, with D perhaps TRBD1 (7 bases). V was cut by 3 bases and J by 5 bases, with 14 bases left in between. The germline V gene has CDR1 KGHSH and CDR2 LQKENI. The CDR3 runs 14 residues.

This clone has at least ten counts. The genes are TRBV5-5 and TRBJ2-5; D is undetermined. V shed 4 bases and J shed 1 base, with 8 bases lying between them. Per the germline V gene, CDR1 is SGHKS and CDR2 is YYEKEE (reference sequence). The CDR3 consists of 13 residues. CDR3 loop: CASSNRLQETQYF. In DNA form, the CDR3 reads TGTGCCAGCAGCAACCGACTCCAAGAGACCCAGTACTTC.

This clone was seen many times. The chain joins TRBV7-2 to TRBJ2-5; possibly TRBD2 for D (5 bases). V lost 0 bases and J lost 5, with 10 bases in between. The CDR3 covers 14 residues. Germline values: CDR1 SGHTA, CDR2 FQGNSA. In DNA form, the CDR3 reads TGTGCCAGCAGCTTAGCGGGCTCGGGGGAGACCCAGTACTTC. This codes for CASSLAGSGETQYF. Supplemented by reference TRBV7-2 and TRBJ2-5, the full variable domain reads GAGVSQSPSNKVTEKGKDVELRCDPISGHTALYWYRQSLGQGLEFLIYFQGNSAPDKSGLPSDRFSAERTGGSVSTLTIQRTQQEDSAVYLCASSLAGSGETQYFGPGTRLLVL.

The table lists this clone with many counts. This chain uses TRBV9 with TRBJ2-5, with 7 nucleotides matching TRBD1. In germline, CDR1 is SGDLS, CDR2 YYNGEE. The CDR3 has 15 residues. Germline trimming cut 3 bases from V and 5 bases from J; bases unmatched to any gene: 10. CDR3: CASSAGGQVSETQYF. The CDR3 DNA is TGTGCCAGCAGCGCCGGAGGACAGGTTTCGGAGACCCAGTACTTC.

This clone has at least ten counts. The CDR3 spells CSVEARDRGITEAFF. The CDR3 DNA follows: TGCAGCGTTGAAGCGCGGGACAGAGGTATTACTGAAGCTTTCTTT. The J gene is TRBJ1-1, the V gene TRBV29-1, with TRBD1 matching 7 bases. The germline V gene encodes CDR1 SQVTM and CDR2 ANQGSEA. V lost 1 base and J lost 5; bases outside the gene matches: 10. The CDR3 is 15 amino acids.

This clone has a count of ten or more. The rearrangement uses TRBV5-4 and TRBJ1-2; the D gene is possibly TRBD1 (6 bases). Germline V gene data show CDR1 as SGHNT and CDR2 as YYREEE (reference sequence). Trimming left V 4 bases short and J 4 bases short, with 17 bases between. The CDR3 is 15 amino acids. CDR3 DNA: TGTGCCAGCAGCACCGAGATGGACAGTATCTATGGCTACACCTTC. Translated: CASSTEMDSIYGYTF.

This clone was seen many times. This rearrangement joins TRBV5-1 to TRBJ2-3; 14 nucleotides align to TRBD2. Per germline, CDR1 SGHRS and CDR2 YFSETQ. V lost 1 base and J lost 6; bases outside the gene matches: 7. The CDR3 has 17 residues. CDR3 loop: CASSLMGTSGSADTQYF. The DNA of the CDR3 is TGCGCCAGCAGCTTGATGGGGACTAGCGGGAGCGCTGATACGCAGTATTTT.

This clone has at least ten counts. The chain has TRBV9 and TRBJ2-2, with 7 bases fitting TRBD2. V lost 1 base, J lost 5 bases, and 5 bases stayed unmatched. The V gene's germline CDR1 is SGDLS and CDR2 YYNGEE. The CDR3 length is 15 residues. The CDR3 nucleotides read TGTGCCAGCAGCGTAACGGGGGGACGGACCGGGGAGCTGTTTTTT. Translating gives CASSVTGGRTGELFF.

This clone was picked up many times. The chain has TRBV7-8 and TRBJ2-1, with D possibly TRBD2 on 6 matching bases. The length of the CDR3 is 14 residues. The V end lost 1 base, the J end lost 5 bases, and 9 bases lay between the germline ends. The germline CDR1 and CDR2 sequences are SGHVS and FQNEAQ. This CDR3 is CASSLELAHNEQFF. The CDR3 DNA reads as TGTGCCAGCAGCTTAGAACTAGCTCACAATGAGCAGTTCTTC.

This clone has just a few counts. The chain recombines TRBV27 with TRBJ2-4; no clear D. Trimming shortened V by 0 bases and J by 4 bases, and 4 bases separated the two germline ends. There are 13 residues in the CDR3. Germline loops: CDR1 MNHEY, CDR2 SMNVEV (reference sequence). The CDR3 nucleotides are TGTGCCAGCAGTTTATCGTCTAAAAACATTCAGTACTTC. Protein product: CASSLSSKNIQYF.

Ten or more counts support this clone. The V gene is TRBV18, the J gene TRBJ2-7; 8 bases line up with TRBD1. The CDR3 runs 15 residues. Germline trimming cut 4 bases from V and 0 bases from J; bases unmatched to any gene: 5. Germline loops: CDR1 KGHSH, CDR2 LQKENI. CDR3 sequence reads: CASSLGQGVSYEQYF. CDR3 in DNA: TGTGCCAGCTCACTAGGACAGGGTGTCTCCTACGAGCAGTACTTC.

This clone has a count of ten or more. The chain uses TRBV10-2 and TRBJ2-1, with 13 bases that match TRBD2. This CDR3 is built from 17 residues. The germline V gene encodes CDR1 WSHSY and CDR2 SAAADI. V dropped 4 bases and J dropped 1; count of bases not matched to a gene: 4. Written as DNA, the CDR3 is TGCGCCAGCAGTGTGACTAGCGGGGGGCTTTCCTACAATGAGCAGTTCTTC. This sequence encodes CASSVTSGGLSYNEQFF.

In its sample, this clone was seen many times. The rearrangement joins TRBV2 to TRBJ2-7; 9 bases fit TRBD2. Germline assignment: CDR1 SNHLY and CDR2 FYNNEI. The CDR3 has 15 amino acids. With 0 bases clipped from V and 5 bases from J, the junction kept 5 bases outside the gene matches. DNA for the CDR3: TGTGCCAGCAGTGAAGCAGGGGTAGCGGGAGACGAGCAGTACTTC. Its translation: CASSEAGVAGDEQYF.

This clone was recorded at least ten times. The CDR3, as DNA: TGTGCCATCAGTGAAGGGGGCAGGCGGTTTGGCGAGCAGTACTTC. The encoded protein is CAISEGGRRFGEQYF. The rearrangement links TRBV10-3 to TRBJ2-7; 7 nucleotides line up with TRBD1. The length of the CDR3 is 15 residues. The trim removed 3 bases at V and 6 bases at J, leaving 11 bases unmatched. The germline CDR1 and CDR2 sequences are ENHRY and SYGVKD.

This clone was counted at least ten times. The chain employs TRBV19 and TRBJ2-2; possibly TRBD1 for D (6 bases). Trimming removed 3 bases at V and 1 base at J, with 12 bases between. Germline V gene sequence: CDR1 LNHDA, CDR2 SQIVND (reference sequence). This CDR3 spans 16 amino acids. CDR3 DNA sequence: TGTGCCAGTAGTATTCTGGGACAACAGAACACCGGGGAGCTGTTTTTT. Protein sequence: CASSILGQQNTGELFF.

This clone appeared many times. The gene calls are TRBV6-1 and TRBJ2-3; D is ambiguous. The CDR3 covers 12 residues. The V end was cut by 3 bases, the J end by 7 bases, with 8 bases between. CDR1 is MNHNS, CDR2 SASEGT, per germline. The CDR3 region is CASSDPPNTQYF. The CDR3 DNA follows: TGTGCCAGCAGTGACCCCCCAAATACGCAGTATTTT.

This clone was observed at least ten times. The genes are TRBV18 and TRBJ2-5; D uncertain. The CDR3 runs 15 residues. CDR1 is KGHSH and CDR2 is LQKENI in the germline V gene. The V gene lost 6 bases and the J gene lost 1 base, with 15 bases spanning the gap. Here the CDR3 reads CASSPLAGIQETQYF. Written as DNA, the CDR3 is TGTGCCAGCTCCCCTTTGGCAGGTATCCAAGAGACCCAGTACTTC.

This clone was observed at least ten times. J is TRBJ1-6 and V is TRBV9; D might be TRBD1 (5 bases). V was trimmed by 1 base and J by 8 bases, leaving 13 bases between them. The germline V gene encodes CDR1 SGDLS and CDR2 YYNGEE. This CDR3 has 15 amino acids. The CDR3 reads CASSVSGSMDSPLHF. The CDR3 bases are TGTGCCAGCAGCGTATCAGGGTCTATGGATTCACCCCTCCACTTT. The variable domain in full, completed from reference TRBV9 and TRBJ1-6, reads DSGVTQTPKHLITATGQRVTLRCSPRSGDLSVYWYQQSLDQGLQFLIQYYNGEERAKGNILERFSAQQFPDLHSELNLSSLELGDSALYFCASSVSGSMDSPLHFGNGTRLTVT.

This clone was seen repeatedly, ten times or more. The chain employs TRBV18 and TRBJ2-5, with TRBD1 matching over 8 bases. Trimming cost V 0 bases and J 4 bases; bases outside gene matches: 10. The CDR3 spans 17 residues. Germline-derived CDR1 and CDR2 are KGHSH and LQKENI. For the CDR3, the DNA is TGTGCCAGCTCACCACCGTCAGGGGGCGCCGGGGTAGAGACCCAGTACTTC. Translation: CASSPPSGGAGVETQYF.

The sample holds many counts of this clone. The J gene is TRBJ2-2, the V gene TRBV7-3; a possible D gene is TRBD1 (5 bases). Germline loops: CDR1 SGHTA, CDR2 FQGTGA. The germline V and J ends were trimmed by 1 base and 6 bases, with 21 bases remaining between them. CDR3 size: 18 residues. The CDR3: CASSLSPGRVGSAGELFF. The DNA for the CDR3 is TGTGCCAGCAGCTTAAGTCCGGGCAGGGTGGGAAGTGCCGGGGAGCTGTTTTTT.

This clone was recorded many times. For the CDR3, the DNA is TGTGCCAGCAGCTTAGGGACTAGCGTCCGGAATGAGCAGTTCTTC. Translated: CASSLGTSVRNEQFF. The chain couples TRBV7-9 to TRBJ2-1, with 9 bases lining up with TRBD2. The CDR3 is 15 amino acids. With V trimmed by 1 base and J by 7 bases, 5 bases remained unmatched. Germline V CDR1 and CDR2: SEHNR, FQNEAQ (reference sequence).